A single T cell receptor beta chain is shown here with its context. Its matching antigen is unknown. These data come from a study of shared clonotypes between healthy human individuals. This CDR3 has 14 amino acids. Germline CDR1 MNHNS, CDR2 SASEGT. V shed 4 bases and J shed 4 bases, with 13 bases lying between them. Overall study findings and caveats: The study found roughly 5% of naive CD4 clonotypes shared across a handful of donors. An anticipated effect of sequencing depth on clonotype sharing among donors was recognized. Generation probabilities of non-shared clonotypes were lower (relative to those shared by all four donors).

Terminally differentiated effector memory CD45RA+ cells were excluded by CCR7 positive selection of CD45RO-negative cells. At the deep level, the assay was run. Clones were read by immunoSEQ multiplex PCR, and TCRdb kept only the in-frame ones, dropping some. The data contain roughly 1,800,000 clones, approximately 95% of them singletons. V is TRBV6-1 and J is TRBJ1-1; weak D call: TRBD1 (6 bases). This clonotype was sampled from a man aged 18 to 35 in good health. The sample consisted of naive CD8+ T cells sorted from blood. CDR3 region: CASSAYRVTTEAFF. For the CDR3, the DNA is TGTGCCAGCAGTGCCTACAGGGTAACCACTGAAGCTTTCTTT.